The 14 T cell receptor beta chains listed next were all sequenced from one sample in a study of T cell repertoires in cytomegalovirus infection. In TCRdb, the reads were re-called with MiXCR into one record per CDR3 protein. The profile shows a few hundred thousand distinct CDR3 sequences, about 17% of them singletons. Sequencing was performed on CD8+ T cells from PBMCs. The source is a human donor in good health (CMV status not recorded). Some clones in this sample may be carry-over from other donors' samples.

The DNA of the CDR3 is TGTGCCAGCAGCTTAGAACAGGGGGCGCATGCTGAAGCTTTCTTT. This encodes CASSLEQGAHAEAFF. The V call is TRBV7-3, the J call TRBJ1-1; 9 positions match TRBD1. The length of the CDR3 is 15 residues. CDR1 SGHTA and CDR2 FQGTGA come from the germline V gene. J gave up 6 bases and V 2 bases, and 7 bases lay outside the gene matches. The complete variable domain, with remaining parts taken from reference TRBV7-3 and TRBJ1-1, reads GAGVSQTPSNKVTEKGKYVELRCDPISGHTALYWYRQSLGQGPEFLIYFQGTGAADDSGLPNDRFFAVRPEGSVSTLKIQRTERGDSAVYLCASSLEQGAHAEAFFGQGTRLTVV.

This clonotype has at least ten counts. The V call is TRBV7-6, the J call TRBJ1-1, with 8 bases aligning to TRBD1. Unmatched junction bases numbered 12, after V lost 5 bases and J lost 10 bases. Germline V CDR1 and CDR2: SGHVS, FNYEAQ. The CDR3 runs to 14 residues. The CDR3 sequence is CASSDSLTGVGAFF. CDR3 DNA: TGTGCCAGCAGCGACTCCCTGACAGGGGTCGGAGCTTTCTTT.

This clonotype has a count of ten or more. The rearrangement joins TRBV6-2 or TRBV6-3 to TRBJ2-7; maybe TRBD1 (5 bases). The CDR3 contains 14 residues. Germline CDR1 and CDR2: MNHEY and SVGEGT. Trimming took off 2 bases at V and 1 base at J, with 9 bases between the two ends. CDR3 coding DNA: TGTGCCAGCAGTTACGGCAGGGCATCCTACGAGCAGTACTTC. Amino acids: CASSYGRASYEQYF.

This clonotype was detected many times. As DNA, the CDR3 is TGTGCCAGCAGCTTAGAGGGGCGGTCCCACGAGCAGTACTTC. Translation: CASSLEGRSHEQYF. The V gene is TRBV11-1, the J gene TRBJ2-7; the D gene is possibly TRBD1 (5 bases). The CDR3 is made up of 14 amino acids. Trimming removed 1 base from V and 5 bases from J, with 12 bases in between. CDR1 and CDR2 from the germline V gene are SGHAT and FQDESV (reference sequence). Together with reference TRBV11-1 and TRBJ2-7, the CDR3 gives the full variable domain: EAEVAQSPRYKITEKSQAVAFWCDPISGHATLYWYRQILGQGPELLVQFQDESVVDDSQLPKDRFSAERLKGVDSTLKIQPAELGDSAMYLCASSLEGRSHEQYFGPGTRLTVT.

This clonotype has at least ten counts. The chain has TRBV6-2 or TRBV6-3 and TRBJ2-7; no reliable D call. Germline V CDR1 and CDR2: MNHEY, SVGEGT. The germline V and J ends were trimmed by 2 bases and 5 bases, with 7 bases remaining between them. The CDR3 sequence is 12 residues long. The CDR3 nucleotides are TGTGCCAGCAGTTACGGGCTAAACGAGCAGTACTTC. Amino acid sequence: CASSYGLNEQYF.

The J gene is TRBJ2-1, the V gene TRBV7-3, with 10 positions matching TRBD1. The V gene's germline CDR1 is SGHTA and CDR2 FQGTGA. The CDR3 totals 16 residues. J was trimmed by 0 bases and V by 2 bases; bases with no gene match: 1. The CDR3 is CASSLDRGLSYNEQFF. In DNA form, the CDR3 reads TGTGCCAGCAGCTTAGACAGGGGGCTCTCCTACAATGAGCAGTTCTTC.

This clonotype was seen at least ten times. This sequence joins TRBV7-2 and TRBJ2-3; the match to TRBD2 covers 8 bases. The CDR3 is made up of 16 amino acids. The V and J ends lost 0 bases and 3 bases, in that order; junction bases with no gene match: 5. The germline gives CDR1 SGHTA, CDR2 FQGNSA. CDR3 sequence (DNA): TGTGCCAGCAGCTTAGCGGCGCGCGGGGGGACAGATACGCAGTATTTT. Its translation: CASSLAARGGTDTQYF.

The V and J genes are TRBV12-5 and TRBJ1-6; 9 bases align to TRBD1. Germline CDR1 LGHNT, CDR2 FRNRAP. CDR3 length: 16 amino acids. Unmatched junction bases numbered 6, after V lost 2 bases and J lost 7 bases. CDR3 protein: CASGLLPGTGNSPLHF. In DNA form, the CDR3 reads TGTGCTAGTGGTTTGCTTCCCGGGACAGGGAATTCACCCCTCCACTTT.

The CDR3 sequence is CSVEAEDRSSYNEQFF. The CDR3 bases are TGCAGCGTTGAGGCGGAAGACCGAAGCTCCTACAATGAGCAGTTCTTC. The chain combines TRBV29-1 with TRBJ2-1; D is uncertain. The germline V gene has CDR1 SQVTM and CDR2 ANQGSEA. V lost 3 bases, J lost 0 bases, and 15 bases lay in between. The CDR3 is 16 residues long.

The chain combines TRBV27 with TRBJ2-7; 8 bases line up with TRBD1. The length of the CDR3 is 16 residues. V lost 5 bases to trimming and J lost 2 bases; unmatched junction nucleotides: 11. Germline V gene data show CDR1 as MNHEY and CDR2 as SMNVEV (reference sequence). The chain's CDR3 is CASSLRTGKFAYEQYF. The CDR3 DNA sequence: TGTGCCAGCAGTCTCCGGACAGGGAAGTTTGCCTACGAGCAGTACTTC.

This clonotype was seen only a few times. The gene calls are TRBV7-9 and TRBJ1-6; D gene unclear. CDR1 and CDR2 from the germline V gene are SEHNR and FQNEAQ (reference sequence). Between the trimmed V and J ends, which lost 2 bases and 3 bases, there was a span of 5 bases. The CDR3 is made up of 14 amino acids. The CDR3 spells CASSLQNYNSPLHF. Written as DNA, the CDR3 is TGTGCCAGCAGCTTACAGAACTATAATTCACCCCTCCACTTT.

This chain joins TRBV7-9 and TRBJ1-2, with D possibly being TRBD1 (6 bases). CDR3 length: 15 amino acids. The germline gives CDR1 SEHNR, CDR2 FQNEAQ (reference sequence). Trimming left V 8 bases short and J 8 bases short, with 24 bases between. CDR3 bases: TGTGCCAGCCGCCCGACAGGATCTATGGCTGAAGGCTACACCTTC. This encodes CASRPTGSMAEGYTF.

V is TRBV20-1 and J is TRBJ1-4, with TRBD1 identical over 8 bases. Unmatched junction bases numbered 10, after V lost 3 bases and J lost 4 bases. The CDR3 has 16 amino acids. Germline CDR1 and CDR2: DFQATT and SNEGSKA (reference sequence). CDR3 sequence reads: CSARGRQGTFNEKLFF. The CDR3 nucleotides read TGCAGTGCTAGGGGGAGACAGGGGACCTTTAATGAAAAACTGTTTTTT.

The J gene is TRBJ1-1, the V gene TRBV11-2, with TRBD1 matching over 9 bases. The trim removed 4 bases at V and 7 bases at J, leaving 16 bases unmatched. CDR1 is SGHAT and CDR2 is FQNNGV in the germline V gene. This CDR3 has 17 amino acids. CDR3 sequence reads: CASSSTGGADFYGEAFF. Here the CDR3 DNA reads TGTGCCAGCAGCTCCACAGGGGGCGCAGACTTTTACGGTGAAGCTTTCTTT.